This is a list of T cell receptor beta chains from one sample in a study of T cells in Graves' hyperthyroidism and ophthalmopathy. TCRdb analysed the multiplex PCR reads with MiXCR anew, one entry per CDR3 protein. The sample lists a few hundred thousand distinct CDR3 sequences; approximately 44% were seen once. Specimen: peripheral blood or thyroid tissue (not recorded which). The receptor source for this set is a woman in her late teens or twenties with Graves' hyperthyroidism. Both conserved end residues are part of each CDR3. The order of the fields is J gene, clone size, D gene, V gene, CDR3 DNA, CDR3 protein. The D gene is left open where the match is weak. Only some rows state a clone size, as once, few, many or a class for expanded clones.

TRBJ2-3 . TRBD2 TRBV7-9 TGTGCCAGCAGCATCCCCGGGACTAGCGGGAGTGCCCGCACAGATACGCAGTATTTT CASSIPGTSGSARTDTQYF
TRBJ2-7 few . TRBV15 TGTGCCACCAGCAGAGATCCAGGATTGGCCTACGAGCAGTACTTC CATSRDPGLAYEQYF
TRBJ2-2 many . TRBV2 TGTGCCAGCAGTAACGAGGTCGGGGAGCTGTTTTTT CASSNEVGELFF
TRBJ2-7 . . TRBV7-2 TGTGCCAGCAGCTTGATGACGGGAAGCTCCTACGAGCAGTACTTC CASSLMTGSSYEQYF
TRBJ1-4 . . TRBV3-1 TGTGCCAGCAGCCAGCTAGGGGGGAATGAAAAACTGTTTTTC CASSQLGGNEKLFF
TRBJ2-2 . . TRBV27 TGTGCCAGCAGTGCCCCGTTGTCCGGGGAGCTGTTTTTT CASSAPLSGELFF
TRBJ2-7 many . TRBV4-1 TGCGCCAGCAGCCAAGACTTACAAGTCTACGAGCAGTACTTC CASSQDLQVYEQYF
TRBJ2-1 . TRBD1 TRBV19 TGTGCCAGTAGTGTTGGCAGGGGGCCCAATGAGCAGTTCTTC CASSVGRGPNEQFF
TRBJ2-5 . TRBD2 TRBV20-1 TGCGGAAGCAAAGCGGGAGTGCACCAAGAGACCCAGTACTTC CGSKAGVHQETQYF
TRBJ2-7 many TRBD2 TRBV6-1 TGTGCCAGCAGTGAAGGCGGGAGGGCCTACCACGAGCAGTACTTC CASSEGGRAYHEQYF
TRBJ2-5 . . TRBV20-1 TGCAGTGCTAGAGTCCCTATTATAGAGACCCAGTACTTC CSARVPIIETQYF
TRBJ1-2 many TRBD1 TRBV28 TGTGCCAGCAGTTTAGGACAGGGCCTGAACTATGGCTACACCTTC CASSLGQGLNYGYTF
TRBJ1-1 . . TRBV9 TGTGCCAGCAGCGTCGATCCGGGGGGGGAGACTGAAGCTTTCTTT CASSVDPGGETEAFF
TRBJ2-6 . TRBD2 TRBV20-1 TGCAGTGCTAGAGTTGGGGGGGGAGGCACTGAAGCTTTC CSARVGGGGTEAF
TRBJ2-1 . TRBD2 TRBV7-7 TGTGCCAGCAGCGGGCGGACTAGCGGGAGTGGTACCAATGAGCAGTTCTTC CASSGRTSGSGTNEQFF
TRBJ2-7 . TRBD2 TRBV7-2 TGTGCCTGCAGCCAATTTGGAGATAGCGGGCGCTCCTACGAGCAGTACTTC CACSQFGDSGRSYEQYF
TRBJ2-7 many . TRBV24-1 TGTGCCACCAGTGAATCCGGGTCGTCGAATCCCTACGAGCAGTACTTC CATSESGSSNPYEQYF
TRBJ1-6 . . TRBV20-1 TGCAGTGCTCCGAGATCGGGAGCCCTCCACTTT CSAPRSGALHF
TRBJ1-1 . . TRBV9 TGTGCCAGCAGCCCCCGGGGACACAGGGATTTTGCTTTCTTT CASSPRGHRDFAFF
TRBJ2-3 . . TRBV13 TGTGCCAGCAGCTTAAGTCCCTCCGATACGCAGTATTTT CASSLSPSDTQYF
TRBJ2-7 many TRBD1 TRBV7-3 TGTGCCAGCAGCTTAACGGTTCAAGGGACAGGGGGGTGGTCCTACGAGCAGTACTTC CASSLTVQGTGGWSYEQYF
TRBJ2-5 . TRBD2 TRBV7-2 TGTGCCAGCAGCTTATCCCGGGCTAGCGGGATGGCGCAAGAGACCCAGTACTTC CASSLSRASGMAQETQYF
TRBJ1-3 many . TRBV2 TGTGCCAGCAGTGAAGGGGGGTCTGGAAACACCATATATTTT CASSEGGSGNTIYF
TRBJ1-4 many . TRBV12-3/TRBV12-4 TGTGCCAGCAGTTTCGGGTGGGGGGGCAGTGAAAAACTGTTTTTT CASSFGWGGSEKLFF
TRBJ1-2 . . TRBV20-1 TGCAGTGCCGCCAGCGGGAGCGATTCCTACACTTTC CSAASGSDSYTF
TRBJ1-1 many . TRBV12-3/TRBV12-4 TGTGCCAGCAGTTTACACCCGACGGATGAGAACACTGAAGCTTTCTTT CASSLHPTDENTEAFF
TRBJ2-5 once TRBD1 TRBV29-1 TGCAGCAGTTGGACAGGGGGGGAGACCCAGTACTTC CSSWTGGETQYF
TRBJ1-2 many . TRBV27 TGTGCCAGCAGTCCCTTGGGGGGCTATGGCTACACCTTC CASSPLGGYGYTF